This T cell receptor (beta chain) was profiled in a study of response to subunit inactivated influenza vaccine. V shed 2 bases and J shed 1 base, with 5 bases lying between them. From germline, CDR1 is MNHEY and CDR2 SVGEGT. The length of the CDR3 is 13 residues. This clonotype was counted a few times. TCRdb recomputed calls from the RT-PCR reads with MiXCR, one row per CDR3 protein. The sample lists under 200,000 distinct CDR3 sequences, 9.5% to 15% occurring once. These data were likewise used in another study, on T cells expressing NK-cell markers. As that study records: 5'RACE template switching with UMIs produced the TCR beta cDNA. Sequencing covered eight donors, seven HCMV-seropositive and one seronegative. Restricting sorting to alpha-beta TCR T cells was achieved in several experiments by an anti-gamma-delta TCR antibody. About 1.0-8% of CD8+ T cells in a handful of donors belonged to dominant NKG2C+ clonotypes. Leadership of the CD3+CD56-NKG2C+ fraction also belonged to these clonotypes in several donors.

The chain links TRBV6-2 or TRBV6-3 to TRBJ1-1, with D uncertain. This sequence was found in a man aged 45 to 65 who received an inactivated influenza vaccine. Sequenced material: CD8+ T cells sorted from PBMCs, taken about 13 days after vaccination. This CDR3 reads CASSYVSNTEAFF. In nucleotides, the CDR3 is TGTGCCAGCAGTTACGTGTCGAACACTGAAGCTTTCTTT.